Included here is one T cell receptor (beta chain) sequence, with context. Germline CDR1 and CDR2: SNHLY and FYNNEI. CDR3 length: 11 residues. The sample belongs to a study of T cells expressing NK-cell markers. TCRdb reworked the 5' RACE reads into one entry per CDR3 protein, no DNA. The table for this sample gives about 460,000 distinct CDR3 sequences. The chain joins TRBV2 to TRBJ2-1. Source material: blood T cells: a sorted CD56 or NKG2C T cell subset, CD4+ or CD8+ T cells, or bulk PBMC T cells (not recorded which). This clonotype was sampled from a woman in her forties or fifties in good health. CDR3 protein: CASRFMNEQFF. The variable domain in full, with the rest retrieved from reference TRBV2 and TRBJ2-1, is EPEVTQTPSHQVTQMGQEVILRCVPISNHLYFYWYRQILGQKVEFLVSFYNNEISEKSEIFDDQFSVERPDGSNFTLKIRSTKLEDSAMYFCASRFMNEQFFGPGTRLTVL.